One T cell receptor (beta chain) is described in this entry. Use of 60 Vbeta and 13 Jbeta primers characterized the PCR. The data were produced by immunoSEQ multiplex PCR, yet TCRdb's version contains in-frame clones alone and is incomplete. Among some 170,000 clones listed, 75% to 80% were seen once. Germline CDR1 MNHEY, CDR2 SMNVEV (reference sequence). V lost 4 bases and J lost 0, with 16 bases in between. This CDR3 is 16 amino acids long. This entry is derived from a study of cytomegalovirus exposure and HLA in healthy donors. The origin of this receptor is a man aged 40-49 years in good health and CMV-seropositive. The chain combines TRBV27 with TRBJ2-7, with D unclear. Sequencing was performed on PBMCs. CDR3 in amino acids: CASSSVTPRSSYEQYF. As DNA, the CDR3 is TGTGCCAGCAGTTCCGTAACCCCAAGGAGCTCCTACGAGCAGTACTTC.